This TCR beta chain was profiled in a study of OX40 agonist ivuxolimab in advanced cancers. The study's findings and limits: There were, on average, more expanded clones in CD8+ T cells than in CD4+. Among patients with partial responses at 0.1-3.0 mg/kg, clonal expansion was among the lowest.

Worth noting for this clone: Antigen specificity is unknown.

Only in-frame clones appear in the TCRdb table, and some are missing; sequencing was by immunoSEQ multiplex PCR. The sample carries about 9,200 clones, over 65% recorded once. The timepoints at which blood was sampled were baseline, cycle 4 day 1, and cycle 7 day 1. Germline CDR1 MDHEN, CDR2 SYDVKM. Trimming took 2 bases from V and 11 from J, leaving 12 bases between them. The CDR3 sequence is 12 residues long. Sequenced material: CD4+ or CD8+ T cells sorted from blood, taken in a trial of the OX40 agonist ivuxolimab. This clonotype originated in an adult with an advanced solid tumor such as melanoma, head and neck, liver or kidney cancer. The V and J genes are TRBV28 and TRBJ1-1; D possibly corresponds to TRBD1 (5 bases). The CDR3 DNA reads TGTGCCAGCAGTTTAGGGGGTTCCCGGGCTTTCTTT. Protein: CASSLGGSRAFF. The full variable domain, with the rest looked up from reference TRBV28 and TRBJ1-1, is DVKVTQSSRYLVKRTGEKVFLECVQDMDHENMFWYRQDPGLGLRLIYFSYDVKMKEKGDIPEGYSVSREKKERFSLILESASTNQTSMYLCASSLGGSRAFFGQGTRLTVV.